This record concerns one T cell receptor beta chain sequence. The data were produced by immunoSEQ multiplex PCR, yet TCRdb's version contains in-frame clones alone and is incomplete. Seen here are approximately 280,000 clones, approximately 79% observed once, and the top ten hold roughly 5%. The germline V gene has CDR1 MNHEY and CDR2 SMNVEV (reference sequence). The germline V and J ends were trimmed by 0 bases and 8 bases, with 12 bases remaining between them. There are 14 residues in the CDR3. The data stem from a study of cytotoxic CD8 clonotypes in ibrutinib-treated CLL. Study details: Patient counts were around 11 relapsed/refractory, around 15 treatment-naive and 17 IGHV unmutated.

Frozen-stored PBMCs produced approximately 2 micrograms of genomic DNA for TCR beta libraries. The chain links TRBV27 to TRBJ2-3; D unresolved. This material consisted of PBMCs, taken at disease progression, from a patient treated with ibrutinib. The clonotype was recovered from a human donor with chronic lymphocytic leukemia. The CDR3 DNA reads TGTGCCAGCAGTTTATCGTTCGCTGTCAGTACGCAGTATTTT. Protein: CASSLSFAVSTQYF.